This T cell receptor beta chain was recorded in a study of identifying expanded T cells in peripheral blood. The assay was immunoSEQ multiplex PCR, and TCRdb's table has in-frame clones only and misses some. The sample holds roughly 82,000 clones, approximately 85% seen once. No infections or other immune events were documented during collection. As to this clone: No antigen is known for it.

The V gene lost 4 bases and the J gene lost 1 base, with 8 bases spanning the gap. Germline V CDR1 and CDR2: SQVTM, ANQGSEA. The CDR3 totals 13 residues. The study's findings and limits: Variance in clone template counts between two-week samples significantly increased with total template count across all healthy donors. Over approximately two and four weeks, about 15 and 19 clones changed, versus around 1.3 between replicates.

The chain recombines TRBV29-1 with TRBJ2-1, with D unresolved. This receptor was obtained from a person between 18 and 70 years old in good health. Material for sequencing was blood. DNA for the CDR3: TGCAGCGTTGTATCACCTTCCTACAATGAGCAGTTCTTC. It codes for CSVVSPSYNEQFF.